Listed here are 8 T cell receptor beta chains from one sample, sequenced in a study of blood T cells in healthy people across ages. Primers used in a second PCR of roughly 6 to 12 cycles were a sample-barcoded 5' primer and a J-beta primer mix. TCRdb fed the 5' RACE reads into MiXCR, producing one record per CDR3 protein. The sample lists 790,000 or so distinct CDR3 sequences; more than 35% were seen once. The sample taken for sequencing was blood. These receptors were collected from a man of 80 years or more in good health.

The rearrangement links TRBV4-3 to TRBJ2-7, with D maybe TRBD2 (5 bases). V lost 0 bases and J lost 2, with 14 bases in between. CDR1 is LGHNA and CDR2 is YSLEER in the germline V gene. There are 16 residues in the CDR3. The CDR3 DNA is TGCGCCAGCAGCCAAGAGGGTCCAGGAGGCCCCTACGAGCAGTACTTC. Amino acids: CASSQEGPGGPYEQYF.

The J gene is TRBJ2-5, the V gene TRBV18; TRBD2 is a possible D gene (5 bases). There are 14 residues in the CDR3. Trimming removed 6 bases from V and 11 bases from J, with 22 bases in between. The germline V gene has CDR1 KGHSH and CDR2 LQKENI. For the CDR3, the DNA is TGTGCCAGCTCCCCCGTCATTGACTACAATGAGCAGTACTTC. This gives the protein CASSPVIDYNEQYF.

The DNA of the CDR3 is TGTGCCTGGAGTTGGAGTGTAGGGTCATACCCTGAAGCTTTCTTT. Its protein product is CAWSWSVGSYPEAFF. The rearrangement links TRBV30 to TRBJ1-1; D uncertain. The CDR3 has 15 residues. Per germline, CDR1 GTSNPN and CDR2 SVGIG (reference sequence). Deletions cut 2 bases from V and 6 bases from J, with 19 bases between.

Only one count was recorded for this clonotype. The CDR3 spells CSAPSLAAYETQYF. In DNA, the CDR3 is TGCAGTGCTCCTTCCTTAGCGGCCTACGAGACCCAGTACTTC. The chain combines TRBV20-1 with TRBJ2-7; TRBD2 is a possible D gene (6 bases). Judging by the DNA end, TRBJ2-5 fits better; the J call may be wrong. CDR3 length: 14 residues. Germline loops: CDR1 DFQATT, CDR2 SNEGSKA (reference sequence).

This clonotype was observed many times. The chain joins TRBV5-1 to TRBJ2-4; D not resolved. V lost 0 bases to trimming and J lost 1 base, with 5 bases between them. The CDR3 spans 14 residues. Germline loops: CDR1 SGHRS, CDR2 YFSETQ. The CDR3 sequence: CASSLDGAKNIQYF. In DNA form, the CDR3 reads TGCGCCAGCAGCTTGGATGGGGCCAAAAACATTCAGTACTTC.

This clonotype was observed a single time. The gene calls are TRBV5-6 and TRBJ2-1; 7 bases align to TRBD1. Germline lookup yields CDR1 SGHDT and CDR2 YYEEEE. The CDR3 totals 17 residues. J gave up 6 bases and V 1 base, and 13 bases lay outside the gene matches. The CDR3 loop is CASSLPRQGSVANEQFF. The CDR3 coding sequence is TGTGCCAGCAGCTTGCCAAGACAGGGAAGCGTGGCCAATGAGCAGTTCTTC.

This chain joins TRBV5-1 and TRBJ2-1; 7 nucleotides agree with TRBD1. Germline-derived CDR1 and CDR2 are SGHRS and YFSETQ. V was clipped by 4 bases and J by 5 bases; unmatched bases: 12. CDR3 length: 16 residues. CDR3: CASSPGDRATHNEQFF. In DNA, the CDR3 is TGCGCCAGCAGCCCCGGAGACAGGGCCACCCACAATGAGCAGTTCTTC.

This chain connects TRBV7-9 to TRBJ2-7; TRBD2 aligns across 14 bases. J gave up 2 bases and V 5 bases, and 5 bases lay outside the gene matches. The CDR3 has 16 residues. Germline CDR1 SEHNR, CDR2 FQNEAQ (reference sequence). CDR3: CASSQGTSGRTYEQYF. The DNA for the CDR3 is TGTGCCAGCAGCCAAGGGACTAGCGGGAGAACCTACGAGCAGTACTTC.